This T cell receptor beta chain was found in a study of a mutant IDH1 vaccine in newly diagnosed glioma (dated by TCRdb to the early 2020s). The study in broad terms: Patients were given eight vaccinations, in weeks 1, 3, 5, 7, 11, 15, 19 and 23, which matched visits V03 through V10. Vaccination started 4-6 weeks after radiotherapy alone, or was given together with temozolomide cycles in the groups whose treatment included chemotherapy. For exploratory analyses, about two dozen treated patients had longitudinal TCRB deep sequencing done wherever samples were available. The roughly 35 treated patients were roughly 62% male and around 38% female, with a mean age of roughly 40 years. Peripheral blood samples were drawn at six visits, namely V03 (baseline), V05, V07, V10, V12 and V13. Prior to enrollment, patients had been given standard therapy consisting of radiotherapy alone, temozolomide alone, or radiochemotherapy with temozolomide, with the combination given to most patients.

As to this clone: The antigen this receptor binds is unknown. No quality values exist for individual bases; no much larger clone is one base distant.

Libraries were constructed by the immunoSEQ multiplex PCR assay. Rearranged TCR beta chain sequences were amplified using the hsTCRB Kit according to the manufacturer's protocol. An Illumina MiSeq was used to sequence the TCRB libraries. In the authors' own workflow: The proprietary platform of the kit vendor was used for demultiplexing, trimming and gene mapping. The source is immuneACCESS, and TCRdb retained only in-frame sequences with V and J called. Part of the clones is not carried over; for the studies checked, unresolved V genes explain less than half of this, and the remainder is unexplained. V, J and clone size are taken as reported in that table, and D and trimming were inferred from the DNA itself. In this sample the table shows roughly 51,000 clones, 70% to 85% of which occur a single time. The top ten clones comprise approximately 2.8% of the sample. Study-wide conclusions, independent of this receptor: Across multiple MHC alleles, vaccine-induced immune responses were seen in around 94% of patients. Availability determined which PBMC samples were chosen for TCRB deep sequencing. The authors noted that analyses of patient blood samples could not be reproduced because of sample limitations. No apparent relationship was observed between pseudoprogression and alterations in the top peripheral T cell clonotypes detected by TCRB sequencing.

The time point label corresponds to: week 5, during vaccination. A 20-mer mutant IDH1 peptide at 300 micrograms in Montanide made up each vaccine dose, which was injected subcutaneously together with topical imiquimod. Newly diagnosed WHO grade 3 or 4 IDH1-mutant astrocytomas showing loss of nuclear ATRX were present in the donors. The samples were drawn from NOA16, a multicentre, single-arm, open-label phase I trial in Germany that tested a mutant IDH1 peptide vaccine in humans for the first time. The DNeasy Blood and Tissue Kit was used to extract genomic DNA from EDTA blood for TCRB sequencing. Material: PBMCs, obtained from a glioma patient whose treatment included an IDH1 peptide vaccine. This TCR was sampled from a young woman with glioma. Some clones in this sample may be carry-over from other donors' samples.

The CDR3 in this case is CASSQDPNTEAFF. Read as DNA, the sequence is TGTGCCAGCAGCCAAGATCCGAACACTGAAGCTTTCTTT. This chain joins TRBV14 to TRBJ1-1, with no confident D gene call. The germline V gene supplies CDR1 SGHDN and CDR2 FVKESK. The cysteine opens and the phenylalanine closes a CDR3 of 13 amino acids. Of all the DNA, just the CDR3 is kept, 39 bases in frame from base 1. Trimming at the junction amounts to 0 bases on V and 1 base on J, and the germline ends lie 3 bases apart.